This TCR beta chain came from a study of Ad26.COV2.S vaccination and SARS-CoV-2 variants. Whole-study context: Dosing was one shot or two shots 56 days apart.

Study outcomes and limitations: Vaccine and placebo recipients had similar non-spike TCR breadth.

Sequenced by immunoSEQ multiplex PCR; TCRdb stores in-frame clones only, minus some. The sample lists a few hundred thousand clones; around nine tenths were seen once. CDR1 is SGHDT, CDR2 YYEEEE, per germline. CDR3 length: 12 residues. With 1 base removed from V and 7 bases from J, the gap between germline ends came to 8 bases. Treatment: around 19 received Ad26.COV2.S at low or high dose, single or two shots; 5 received placebo; per-sample allocation not given. The samples date from day 63 after the first vaccine or placebo injection. This clone was seen a few times. Its target is unknown. The TCR comes from a person aged 18-60 years who received the Ad26.COV2.S COVID-19 vaccine or a placebo. The sample consisted of peripheral blood, taken in a trial of Ad26.COV2.S vaccine versus placebo. This chain joins TRBV5-6 and TRBJ1-1, with D perhaps TRBD1 (5 bases). The CDR3 DNA reads TGTGCCAGCAGCTTGAGGGGATATGAAGCTTTCTTT. It encodes CASSLRGYEAFF.